This T cell receptor (beta chain) was profiled in a study of T cell responses to AZD1222 COVID-19 vaccine. The ends were cut back, 0 bases at V and 4 bases at J, with 10 bases in the middle. Germline V gene sequence: CDR1 SGHRS, CDR2 YFSETQ. The CDR3 is 14 residues long. Points on this clone: Its antigen is unknown.

Generated by immunoSEQ multiplex PCR, the TCRdb table keeps only in-frame clones and is missing some. The sample lists about 110,000 clones, about 87% seen once, with over 1.5% in the top ten. The study, taken as a whole, reports: Among spike-specific TCRs, nearly half reportedly target unmutated variant regions.

Sequenced material: peripheral blood, taken on day 0 of AZD1222 vaccination. The TCR originated in an adult in good health. The chain combines TRBV5-1 with TRBJ1-2; no firm D call. In nucleotides, the CDR3 is TGCGCCAGCAGCTTGGGGGATCGGGGCTATGGCTACACCTTC. Its translation is CASSLGDRGYGYTF.